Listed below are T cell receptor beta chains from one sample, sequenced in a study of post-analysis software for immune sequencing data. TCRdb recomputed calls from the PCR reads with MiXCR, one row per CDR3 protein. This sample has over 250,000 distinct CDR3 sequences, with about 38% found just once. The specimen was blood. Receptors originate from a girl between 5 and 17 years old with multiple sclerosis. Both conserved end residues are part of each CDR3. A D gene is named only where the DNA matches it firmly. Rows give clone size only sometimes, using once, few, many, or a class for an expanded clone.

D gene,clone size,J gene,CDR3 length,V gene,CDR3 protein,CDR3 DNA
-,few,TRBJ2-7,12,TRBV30,CAWSATGGEQYF,TGTGCCTGGAGTGCCACAGGAGGAGAGCAGTACTTC
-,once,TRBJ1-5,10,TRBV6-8,CVPPSQPQHF,TGTGTTCCACCGAGTCAGCCCCAGCATTTT
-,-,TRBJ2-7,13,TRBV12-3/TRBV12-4,CASSRTGIYEQYF,TGTGCCAGCAGCCGAACAGGGATCTACGAGCAGTACTTC
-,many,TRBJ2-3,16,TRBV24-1,CATSDSYASSTDTQYF,TGTGCCACCAGTGATTCCTACGCCTCTAGCACAGATACGCAGTATTTT
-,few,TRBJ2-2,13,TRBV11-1,CASSLAHTGELFF,TGTGCCAGCAGCCTGGCCCACACCGGGGAGCTGTTTTTT
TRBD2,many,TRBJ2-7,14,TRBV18,CASSPGLAFGEQYF,TGTGCCAGCTCCCCGGGACTAGCGTTCGGCGAGCAGTACTTC
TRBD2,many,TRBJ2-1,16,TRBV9,CASSARTSGSNSEQFF,TGTGCCAGCAGCGCCCGGACTAGCGGGAGCAACAGTGAGCAGTTCTTC
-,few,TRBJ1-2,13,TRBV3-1,CASSPLQGDGYTF,TGTGCCAGCAGTCCCCTACAGGGAGATGGCTACACCTTC
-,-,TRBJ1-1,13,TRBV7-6,CASSLSGTTEAFF,TGTGCCAGCAGCTTATCCGGTACCACTGAAGCTTTCTTT
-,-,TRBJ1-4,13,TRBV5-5,CASSGDEIEKLFF,TGTGCCAGCAGCGGGGACGAGATTGAAAAACTGTTTTTT
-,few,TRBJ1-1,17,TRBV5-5,CASSQRTVFSVDTEAFF,TGTGCCAGCAGCCAGAGGACAGTTTTTTCGGTGGACACTGAAGCTTTCTTT
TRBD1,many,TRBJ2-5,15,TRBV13,CASSSRDRGYGTQYF,TGTGCCAGCAGCTCCCGGGACAGGGGATACGGGACCCAGTACTTC
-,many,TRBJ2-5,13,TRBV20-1,CSATGLLQETQYF,TGCAGTGCTACTGGACTGTTACAAGAGACCCAGTACTTC
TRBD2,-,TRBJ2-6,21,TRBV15,CATSSLGLAGGPRPGANVRTF,TGTGCCACCAGCAGCCTAGGATTAGCGGGAGGGCCGAGGCCTGGGGCCAACGTCCGGACTTTC
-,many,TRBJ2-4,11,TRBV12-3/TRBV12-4,CASSSKNIQYF,TGTGCCAGCAGTAGTAAGAACATTCAGTACTTC
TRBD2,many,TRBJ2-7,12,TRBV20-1,CSAIPGGGEQYF,TGCAGTGCTATCCCGGGCGGGGGCGAGCAGTACTTC
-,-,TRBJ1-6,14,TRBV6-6,CVSRSDTANSPLHF,TGTGTCAGCAGATCCGATACGGCGAATTCACCCCTCCACTTT
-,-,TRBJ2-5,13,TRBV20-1,CSARGAGIETQYF,TGCAGTGCTAGAGGGGCAGGGATAGAGACCCAGTACTTC
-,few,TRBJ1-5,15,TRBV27,CASSRGGHSNQPQHF,TGTGCCAGCAGTCGGGGCGGGCATAGCAATCAGCCCCAGCATTTT
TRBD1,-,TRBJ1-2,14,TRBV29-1,CSVEGQGVGYGYTF,TGCAGCGTTGAAGGACAGGGAGTAGGCTATGGCTACACCTTC